The 17 T cell receptor beta chains below come from one sample, sequenced in a study of shared clonotypes between healthy human individuals. Using immunoSEQ multiplex PCR, the repertoire was profiled, and TCRdb retains in-frame clones only, with some absent. The sample includes about 2 million clones, roughly 94% of them seen just once. The naive CD8 population came from CD45RO-negative cells selected for CCR7, without terminally differentiated effector memory CD45RA+ cells. The source material was naive CD8+ T cells sorted from blood. Receptors were obtained from a young man in good health.

J is TRBJ2-1 and V is TRBV4-3; the match to TRBD2 covers 11 bases. V trimming: 5 bases; J trimming: 2 bases; junction bases outside the gene matches: 14. This CDR3 is 19 amino acids long. CDR1 is LGHNA and CDR2 is YSLEER in the germline V gene. DNA of the CDR3: TGCGCCAGCAGCAAAAGAGATAGACTAGCGGGACCCACCTACAATGAGCAGTTCTTC. Translating it yields CASSKRDRLAGPTYNEQFF.

The chain carries TRBV2 and TRBJ1-2, with D possibly TRBD1 on 5 matching bases. Germline-derived CDR1 and CDR2 are SNHLY and FYNNEI. This CDR3 is 15 amino acids long. V lost 3 bases, J lost 5 bases, and 16 bases lay in between. The CDR3: CASSETAFGTYGYTF. The CDR3 DNA is TGTGCCAGCAGTGAGACGGCCTTTGGGACTTATGGCTACACCTTC.

This rearrangement joins TRBV5-5 to TRBJ1-1; TRBD1 matches at 8 bases. The germline CDR1 and CDR2 sequences are SGHKS and YYEKEE (reference sequence). Unmatched junction bases numbered 4, after V lost 3 bases and J lost 0 bases. The CDR3 extends over 15 amino acids. CDR3: CASSWGTGVNTEAFF. CDR3 DNA: TGTGCCAGCAGCTGGGGGACAGGAGTGAACACTGAAGCTTTCTTT. Variable domain in full (rest from reference TRBV5-5 and TRBJ1-1): DAGVTQSPTHLIKTRGQQVTLRCSPISGHKSVSWYQQVLGQGPQFIFQYYEKEERGRGNFPDRFSARQFPNYSSELNVNALLLGDSALYLCASSWGTGVNTEAFFGQGTRLTVV.

The chain has TRBV4-3 and TRBJ2-3, with unresolved D. Germline V gives CDR1 LGHNA, CDR2 YSLEER. Trimming removed 2 bases from V and 0 bases from J, with 6 bases in between. CDR3 length: 14 amino acids. The CDR3 coding sequence is TGCGCCAGCAGCCAAATCGGGAGCACAGATACGCAGTATTTT. Translation: CASSQIGSTDTQYF.

The rearrangement joins TRBV15 to TRBJ1-1; 10 positions agree with TRBD1. Germline CDR1 LNHNV, CDR2 YYDKDF (reference sequence). CDR3 length: 13 amino acids. V was pared by 5 bases and J by 5 bases, with 2 bases of the junction left unmatched. The CDR3 here is CATSADRGTEAFF. The CDR3 region has the DNA TGTGCCACCAGCGCGGACAGGGGGACTGAAGCTTTCTTT. The complete variable domain, with remaining parts taken from reference TRBV15 and TRBJ1-1, reads DAMVIQNPRYQVTQFGKPVTLSCSQTLNHNVMYWYQQKSSQAPKLLFHYYDKDFNNEADTPDNFQSRRPNTSFCFLDIRSPGLGDTAMYLCATSADRGTEAFFGQGTRLTVV.

The V call is TRBV10-1, the J call TRBJ2-7; TRBD1 matches at 10 bases. This CDR3 comprises 14 residues. Germline lookup yields CDR1 WNHNN and CDR2 SYGVQD (reference sequence). The V segment lost 6 bases and the J segment 6 bases; nucleotides outside the gene matches: 8. The CDR3 reads CASSGGQGGVEQYF. CDR3 nucleotides: TGCGCCAGCAGCGGCGGACAGGGGGGAGTCGAGCAGTACTTC.

Details on this clone: Different DNA sequences within this sample yield the same CDR3. The rearrangement links TRBV13 to TRBJ1-1; no reliable D call. Germline-derived CDR1 and CDR2 are PRHDT and FYEKMQ (reference sequence). This CDR3 is 13 amino acids long. Trimming took off 2 bases at V and 2 bases at J, with 6 bases between the two ends. CDR3 in amino acids: CASSLSTNTEAFF. CDR3 coding DNA: TGTGCCAGCAGCTTAAGTACCAACACTGAAGCTTTCTTT. The entire variable domain, with the rest obtained from reference TRBV13 and TRBJ1-1, is as follows: AAGVIQSPRHLIKEKRETATLKCYPIPRHDTVYWYQQGPGQDPQFLISFYEKMQSDKGSIPDRFSAQQFSDYHSELNMSSLELGDSALYFCASSLSTNTEAFFGQGTRLTVV.

The chain carries TRBV4-1 and TRBJ2-7, with TRBD2 matching 7 bases. The CDR3 is 15 residues long. Germline values: CDR1 MGHRA, CDR2 YSYEKL. V gave up 1 base and J gave up 2 bases; unmatched junction bases: 5. The DNA of the CDR3 is TGCGCCAGCAGCCAAGGACTAGCAGCCGCCTACGAGCAGTACTTC. It codes for CASSQGLAAAYEQYF.

V and J are TRBV10-1 and TRBJ2-7; D may be TRBD1 (5 bases). V was clipped by 6 bases and J by 1 base, with 25 bases between them. The CDR3 covers 18 residues. Germline V lookup: CDR1 WNHNN, CDR2 SYGVQD (reference sequence). The CDR3 DNA is TGCGCCAGCAGCTACGCAACTAAACAGGTTATTTTTTCCTACGAGCAGTACTTC. Protein product: CASSYATKQVIFSYEQYF.

CDR3 in amino acids: CASSLRYDSERNYGYTF. The DNA of the CDR3 is TGCGCCAGCAGCTTAAGGTATGACAGTGAAAGGAACTATGGCTACACCTTC. This sequence joins TRBV5-1 and TRBJ1-2; D might be TRBD1 (5 bases). Trimming stripped 2 bases from V and 2 bases from J, with 19 bases between. Germline V CDR1 and CDR2: SGHRS, YFSETQ. The CDR3 is 17 residues long.

This clone came up once. V is TRBV5-6 and J is TRBJ2-7; the D is unclear. In germline, CDR1 is SGHDT, CDR2 YYEEEE. V was pared by 1 base and J by 3 bases, with 11 bases between. This CDR3 spans 14 amino acids. CDR3 bases: TGTGCCAGCAGCTTGAACGGCCCAGACTACGAGCAGTACTTC. It translates to CASSLNGPDYEQYF.

This chain links TRBV13 with TRBJ2-7, with 10 bases that match TRBD1. Germline CDR1 and CDR2: PRHDT and FYEKMQ (reference sequence). J lost 3 bases, V lost 3 bases, and 5 bases had no gene match. This CDR3 spans 15 amino acids. This CDR3 reads CASSFQGQGDYEQYF. CDR3 nucleotides: TGTGCCAGCAGCTTCCAAGGACAGGGGGACTACGAGCAGTACTTC.

V and J are TRBV14 and TRBJ2-5, with D unclear. CDR3 length equals 12 residues. Per germline, CDR1 SGHDN and CDR2 FVKESK. Trimming removed 4 bases from V and 1 base from J, with 4 bases in between. The CDR3 DNA is TGTGCCAGCAGCCGAGTCCAAGAGACCCAGTACTTC. Translation gives CASSRVQETQYF.

Of note for this clone: Other DNA variants within this sample encode the same CDR3. The gene calls are TRBV4-1 and TRBJ2-5; D ambiguous. The ends were cut back, 0 bases at V and 1 base at J, with 6 bases in the middle. CDR3 length equals 14 residues. Germline CDR1 is MGHRA and CDR2 is YSYEKL. The CDR3 DNA reads TGCGCCAGCAGCCAAGAAGGGATCCAAGAGACCCAGTACTTC. Translation gives CASSQEGIQETQYF.

This chain joins TRBV6-5 and TRBJ1-3; 8 bases fit TRBD1. The germline V gene has CDR1 MNHEY and CDR2 SVGAGI. This CDR3 is 15 amino acids long. V lost 6 bases, J lost 6 bases, and 10 bases stayed unmatched. Here the CDR3 DNA reads TGTGCCAGCAGACCCGGGACAGGCAATATAAACACCATATATTTT. Its translation: CASRPGTGNINTIYF.

The chain recombines TRBV9 with TRBJ2-5, with no clear D. Germline loops: CDR1 SGDLS, CDR2 YYNGEE. Trimming removed 6 bases at V and 2 bases at J, with 14 bases between. There are 14 residues in the CDR3. This CDR3 is CASNLGPMQETQYF. The DNA of the CDR3 is TGTGCCAGCAACCTGGGTCCCATGCAAGAGACCCAGTACTTC.

V is TRBV7-9 and J is TRBJ1-3; D is unclear. The germline gives CDR1 SEHNR, CDR2 FQNEAQ (reference sequence). The CDR3 is made up of 15 amino acids. The V gene lost 1 base and the J gene lost 0 bases, with 7 bases spanning the gap. CDR3 sequence reads: CASSLGTASGNTIYF. The CDR3 bases are TGTGCCAGCAGCTTAGGGACTGCCTCTGGAAACACCATATATTTT. The full variable domain, in which reference TRBV7-9 and TRBJ1-3 provide the parts outside the CDR3, is DTGVSQNPRHKITKRGQNVTFRCDPISEHNRLYWYRQTLGQGPEFLTYFQNEAQLEKSRLLSDRFSAERPKGSFSTLEIQRTEQGDSAMYLCASSLGTASGNTIYFGEGSWLTVV.